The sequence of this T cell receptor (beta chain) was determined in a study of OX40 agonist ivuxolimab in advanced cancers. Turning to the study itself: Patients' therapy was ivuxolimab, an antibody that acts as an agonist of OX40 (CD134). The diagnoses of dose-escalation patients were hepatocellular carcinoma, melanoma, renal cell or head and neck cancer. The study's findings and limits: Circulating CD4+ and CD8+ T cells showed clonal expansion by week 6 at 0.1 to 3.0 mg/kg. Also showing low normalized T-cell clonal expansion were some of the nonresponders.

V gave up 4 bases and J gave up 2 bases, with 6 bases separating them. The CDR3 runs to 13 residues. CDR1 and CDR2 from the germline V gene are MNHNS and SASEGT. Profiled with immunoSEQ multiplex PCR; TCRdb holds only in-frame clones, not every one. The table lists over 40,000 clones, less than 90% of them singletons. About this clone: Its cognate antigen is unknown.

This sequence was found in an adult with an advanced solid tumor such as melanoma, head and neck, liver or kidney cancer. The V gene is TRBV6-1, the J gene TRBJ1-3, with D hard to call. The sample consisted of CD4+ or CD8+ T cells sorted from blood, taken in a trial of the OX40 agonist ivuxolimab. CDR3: CASSANAGNTIYF. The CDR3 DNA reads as TGTGCCAGCAGTGCCAATGCTGGAAACACCATATATTTT.